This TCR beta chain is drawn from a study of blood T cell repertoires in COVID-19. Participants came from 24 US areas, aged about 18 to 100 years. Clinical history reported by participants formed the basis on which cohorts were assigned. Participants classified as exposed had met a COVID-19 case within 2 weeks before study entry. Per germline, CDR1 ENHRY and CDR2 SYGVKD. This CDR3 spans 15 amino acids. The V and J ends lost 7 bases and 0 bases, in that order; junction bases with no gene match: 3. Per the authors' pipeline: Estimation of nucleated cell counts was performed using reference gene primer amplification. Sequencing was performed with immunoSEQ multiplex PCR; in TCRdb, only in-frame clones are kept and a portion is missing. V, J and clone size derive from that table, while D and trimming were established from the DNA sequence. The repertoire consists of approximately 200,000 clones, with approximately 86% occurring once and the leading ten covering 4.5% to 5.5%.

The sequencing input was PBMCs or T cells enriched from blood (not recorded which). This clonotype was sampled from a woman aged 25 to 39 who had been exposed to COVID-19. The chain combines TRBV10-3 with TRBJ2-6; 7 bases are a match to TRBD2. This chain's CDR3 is CAITGGNSGANVLTF. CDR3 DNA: TGTGCCATCACCGGGGGGAACTCTGGGGCCAACGTCCTGACTTTC.